The 27 T cell receptor beta chains given below trace back to one sample, sequenced in a study of blood T cell repertoires in COVID-19. Sequenced by immunoSEQ multiplex PCR; TCRdb stores in-frame clones only, minus some. The sample holds 25,000 to 35,000 clones, just over 90% seen once. Sample: peripheral blood. The receptors here all came from a man between 45 and 60 years old with active COVID-19.

The gene calls are TRBV9 and TRBJ1-1; D is possibly TRBD1 (6 bases). The CDR3 runs to 15 residues. Germline CDR1 reads SGDLS; CDR2 reads YYNGEE. Trimming cost V 0 bases and J 3 bases, with 12 bases left between them. The CDR3 region is CASSVVNRAHTEAFF. The CDR3 DNA sequence: TGTGCCAGCAGCGTAGTTAACAGGGCACACACTGAAGCTTTCTTT.

The chain carries TRBV19 and TRBJ1-1; 7 bases match TRBD1. With 2 bases clipped from V and 0 bases from J, the junction kept 3 bases outside the gene matches. The CDR3 has 15 amino acids. Germline V gene sequence: CDR1 LNHDA, CDR2 SQIVND (reference sequence). The CDR3 DNA sequence: TGTGCCAGTAGTATACCCGACAGGGTGAACACTGAAGCTTTCTTT. This translates into CASSIPDRVNTEAFF.

This clone was counted a few times. The chain combines TRBV19 with TRBJ2-4; D is perhaps TRBD2 (6 bases). The CDR3 has 13 amino acids. CDR1 and CDR2 from the germline V gene are LNHDA and SQIVND (reference sequence). The V end lost 3 bases, the J end lost 10 bases, and 13 bases lay between the germline ends. The CDR3 DNA is TGTGCCAGTAGTATGAGGAGGGAAGGGATTCAGTACTTC. Translating gives CASSMRREGIQYF.

Only a few counts were recorded for this clone. The rearrangement links TRBV19 to TRBJ1-2, with a tentative D call TRBD1 (6 bases). The V and J ends lost 6 bases and 7 bases respectively, with 12 bases between them. The CDR3 is 12 residues long. In germline, CDR1 is LNHDA, CDR2 SQIVND (reference sequence). CDR3 nucleotides: TGTGCCAGTAGGAGCGAGGGGGTTGGCTACACCTTC. Amino acids: CASRSEGVGYTF.

V gene TRBV7-8 combines with J gene TRBJ2-2, with 10 positions matching TRBD2. Germline values: CDR1 SGHVS, CDR2 FQNEAQ. CDR3 size: 18 residues. The V gene end was trimmed by 2 bases and the J gene end by 7 bases; junction bases not matched to a gene: 13. CDR3 coding DNA: TGTGCCAGCAGCTTACGGCTAGCGGGGGCCGGATCCGACGGGGAGCTGTTTTTT. Its protein product is CASSLRLAGAGSDGELFF.

V is TRBV19 and J is TRBJ1-6; TRBD1 aligns across 8 bases. V lost 2 bases, J lost 7 bases, and 1 base stayed unmatched. Per germline, CDR1 LNHDA and CDR2 SQIVND (reference sequence). The CDR3 totals 14 residues. CDR3 DNA: TGTGCCAGTAGTATAAGGGACAGGAATTCACCCCTCCACTTT. Protein sequence: CASSIRDRNSPLHF.

The chain carries TRBV18 and TRBJ2-3, with TRBD2 matching 9 bases. CDR1 is KGHSH, CDR2 LQKENI, per germline. V lost 3 bases and J lost 1; bases outside the gene matches: 2. The CDR3 runs to 15 residues. CDR3 region: CASSPSSGGTDTQYF. CDR3 coding DNA: TGTGCCAGCTCACCGTCTAGCGGGGGCACAGATACGCAGTATTTT. Variable domain in full (rest from reference TRBV18 and TRBJ2-3): NAGVMQNPRHLVRRRGQEARLRCSPMKGHSHVYWYRQLPEEGLKFMVYLQKENIIDESGMPKERFSAEFPKEGPSILRIQQVVRGDSAAYFCASSPSSGGTDTQYFGPGTRLTVL.

The chain uses TRBV30 and TRBJ1-3, with no clear D. The CDR3 is made up of 15 amino acids. Germline-derived CDR1 and CDR2 are GTSNPN and SVGIG (reference sequence). The germline V and J ends were trimmed by 4 bases and 3 bases, with 16 bases remaining between them. The CDR3 spells CAWTPKGVSGNTIYF. DNA of the CDR3: TGTGCCTGGACCCCCAAAGGAGTTAGTGGAAACACCATATATTTT. Drawing the rest from reference TRBV30 and TRBJ1-3, the complete variable domain is SQTIHQWPATLVQPVGSPLSLECTVEGTSNPNLYWYRQAAGRGLQLLFYSVGIGQISSEVPQNLSASRPQDRQFILSSKKLLLSDSGFYLCAWTPKGVSGNTIYFGEGSWLTVV.

This rearrangement joins TRBV2 to TRBJ2-2; 9 positions agree with TRBD2. The CDR3 length is 19 residues. The germline V gene encodes CDR1 SNHLY and CDR2 FYNNEI. Trimming at V came to 6 bases and at J to 1 base, leaving 15 bases not matched to a gene. CDR3 in amino acids: CASSPPGNSGGWNTGELFF. The CDR3, as DNA: TGTGCCAGCAGCCCCCCTGGGAATAGCGGGGGCTGGAACACCGGGGAGCTGTTTTTT.

This clone was picked up one time. The gene calls are TRBV20-1 and TRBJ2-5, with D perhaps matching TRBD1 (5 bases). The CDR3 is made up of 12 amino acids. Deletions cut 3 bases from V and 5 bases from J, with 10 bases between. Germline loops: CDR1 DFQATT, CDR2 SNEGSKA (reference sequence). CDR3 sequence (DNA): TGCAGTGCTAGTCAGGGTCAGGAGACCCAGTACTTC. As protein: CSASQGQETQYF.

V and J are TRBV24-1 and TRBJ2-1; D is unresolved. V dropped 3 bases and J dropped 4 bases, with 6 bases sitting between them. The germline CDR1 and CDR2 sequences are KGHDR and SFDVKD. CDR3 length equals 13 residues. The CDR3 region is CATSDGTYNEQFF. CDR3 bases: TGTGCCACCAGTGATGGCACGTACAATGAGCAGTTCTTC.

The chain couples TRBV5-1 to TRBJ2-7, with D perhaps matching TRBD1 (6 bases). The CDR3 spans 14 residues. CDR1 is SGHRS, CDR2 YFSETQ, per germline. With 2 bases removed from V and 2 bases from J, the gap between germline ends came to 11 bases. The CDR3 sequence: CASSFLSGAYEQYF. CDR3 nucleotide sequence: TGCGCCAGCAGCTTTTTATCAGGGGCCTACGAGCAGTACTTC.

The V gene is TRBV29-1, the J gene TRBJ2-3; 7 bases are shared with TRBD1. The CDR3 extends over 14 amino acids. V lost 1 base and J lost 3; bases outside the gene matches: 4. Germline lookup yields CDR1 SQVTM and CDR2 ANQGSEA. DNA for the CDR3: TGCAGCGTTGAAGTGGGACAGACAACAGATACGCAGTATTTT. Translating it yields CSVEVGQTTDTQYF.

The chain recombines TRBV19 with TRBJ2-1; weak D call: TRBD2 (6 bases). The CDR3 runs 15 residues. Germline values: CDR1 LNHDA, CDR2 SQIVND (reference sequence). V lost 5 bases and J 4 bases, leaving 15 bases between the germline ends. CDR3 sequence: CASSWRGAPYNEQFF. Written as DNA, the CDR3 is TGTGCCAGTAGTTGGAGGGGCGCACCTTACAATGAGCAGTTCTTC.

The gene calls are TRBV28 and TRBJ1-5, with 9 bases that match TRBD1. Germline V gene data show CDR1 as MDHEN and CDR2 as SYDVKM. Trimming at V came to 6 bases and at J to 6 bases, leaving 9 bases not matched to a gene. The CDR3 contains 15 residues. The CDR3 nucleotides read TGTGCCAGCAGCCGATTGGGACAGGGCCCTCAGCCCCAGCATTTT. This encodes CASSRLGQGPQPQHF.

This chain links TRBV19 with TRBJ1-2, with 8 nucleotides matching TRBD1. Germline V gives CDR1 LNHDA, CDR2 SQIVND (reference sequence). This CDR3 comprises 13 residues. V lost 5 bases and J lost 7; bases outside the gene matches: 6. CDR3 sequence: CASSGRGRRGYTF. As DNA, the CDR3 is TGTGCCAGTAGTGGCAGGGGGCGCCGTGGCTACACCTTC.

The rearrangement links TRBV19 to TRBJ2-2, with D tentatively TRBD1 (6 bases). The CDR3 is 14 residues long. CDR1 is LNHDA, CDR2 SQIVND, per germline (reference sequence). Between the trimmed V and J ends, which lost 2 bases and 4 bases, there was a span of 8 bases. CDR3 in amino acids: CASSISRGTGELFF. The CDR3 DNA reads as TGTGCCAGTAGTATAAGCAGGGGCACCGGGGAGCTGTTTTTT.

The V and J genes are TRBV13 and TRBJ2-7; TRBD1 agrees at 7 bases. The trim removed 0 bases at V and 9 bases at J, leaving 14 bases unmatched. This CDR3 region has 16 residues. The germline gives CDR1 PRHDT, CDR2 FYEKMQ (reference sequence). The CDR3 DNA sequence: TGTGCCAGCAGCTTAGGCATAATATCGGGACAGCCGCCGCAGTACTTC. Translated: CASSLGIISGQPPQYF.

The chain links TRBV10-1 to TRBJ2-5; D may be TRBD1 (5 bases). The CDR3 covers 18 residues. Germline-derived CDR1 and CDR2 are WNHNN and SYGVQD (reference sequence). Deletions cut 7 bases from V and 1 base from J, with 25 bases between. The CDR3: CASKFHPTAAAIQETQYF. The DNA of the CDR3 is TGCGCCAGCAAATTCCACCCGACAGCTGCAGCTATCCAAGAGACCCAGTACTTC.

The V and J genes are TRBV19 and TRBJ2-6, with 9 positions matching TRBD1. This CDR3 has 16 amino acids. Trimming removed 3 bases from V and 8 bases from J; junction bases left unmatched: 8. CDR1 and CDR2 from the germline V gene are LNHDA and SQIVND (reference sequence). This CDR3 reads CASSITLGQGSNVLTF. In nucleotides, the CDR3 is TGTGCCAGTAGTATTACTCTAGGACAGGGGTCCAACGTCCTGACTTTC.

V and J are TRBV28 and TRBJ1-2; D might be TRBD1 (6 bases). The CDR3 totals 13 residues. Trimming shortened V by 8 bases and J by 2 bases, and 12 bases separated the two germline ends. Per germline, CDR1 MDHEN and CDR2 SYDVKM. The CDR3 loop reads CASALTGNYGYTF. CDR3 in DNA: TGTGCCAGCGCTCTTACAGGGAACTATGGCTACACCTTC.

The V and J genes are TRBV5-1 and TRBJ2-7, with 7 bases aligning to TRBD1. CDR1 and CDR2 (germline): SGHRS, YFSETQ. V shed 3 bases, J shed 5 bases, and the junction held 8 bases outside the gene matches. CDR3 size: 14 residues. The CDR3 loop is CASSSRQGKNEQYF. The CDR3, as DNA: TGCGCCAGCAGCTCTAGACAGGGCAAGAACGAGCAGTACTTC.

This rearrangement joins TRBV11-2 to TRBJ1-2, with 9 positions matching TRBD1. In germline, CDR1 is SGHAT, CDR2 FQNNGV. V dropped 4 bases and J dropped 4; count of bases not matched to a gene: 4. This CDR3 contains 14 residues. This CDR3 reads CASSSGTGPYGYTF. The CDR3 nucleotides read TGTGCCAGCAGCTCCGGGACAGGGCCCTATGGCTACACCTTC. Based on the CDR3 plus reference TRBV11-2 and TRBJ1-2, the full variable domain is EAGVAQSPRYKIIEKRQSVAFWCNPISGHATLYWYQQILGQGPKLLIQFQNNGVVDDSQLPKDRFSAERLKGVDSTLKIQPAKLEDSAVYLCASSSGTGPYGYTFGSGTRLTVV.

This clone was observed a few times. The V and J genes are TRBV10-3 and TRBJ2-7, with 8 bases fitting TRBD2. Germline CDR1 reads ENHRY; CDR2 reads SYGVKD. CDR3 length: 15 residues. The V segment lost 0 bases and the J segment 3 bases; nucleotides outside the gene matches: 4. The CDR3 nucleotides read TGTGCCATCAGTGAGTCGGCAGGGACTAGCTACGAGCAGTACTTC. As protein: CAISESAGTSYEQYF.

V gene TRBV10-3 combines with J gene TRBJ1-1; 8 bases are a match to TRBD1. The germline V gene encodes CDR1 ENHRY and CDR2 SYGVKD. This CDR3 region has 14 residues. J was trimmed by 4 bases and V by 4 bases; bases with no gene match: 5. In nucleotides, the CDR3 is TGTGCCATCAGTGGGACAGGGCCCGCCACTGAAGCTTTCTTT. It is translated as CAISGTGPATEAFF.

This clone was observed a few times. This sequence joins TRBV2 and TRBJ1-3; weak D call: TRBD1 (6 bases). The CDR3 totals 13 residues. Per the germline V gene, CDR1 is SNHLY and CDR2 is FYNNEI. The V gene lost 7 bases and the J gene lost 4 bases, with 11 bases spanning the gap. CDR3 sequence reads: CASTWDKGNTIYF. CDR3 nucleotides: TGTGCCAGCACTTGGGACAAGGGAAACACCATATATTTT.

In DNA form, the CDR3 reads TGTGCCAGCAGCTTACGACAGGGGGGGTACCAAGAGACCCAGTACTTC. Translation: CASSLRQGGYQETQYF. The chain couples TRBV11-3 to TRBJ2-5; 9 bases line up with TRBD1. The CDR3 is 16 residues long. Germline V lookup: CDR1 SGHNT, CDR2 YENEEA. V dropped 2 bases and J dropped 0; count of bases not matched to a gene: 4.